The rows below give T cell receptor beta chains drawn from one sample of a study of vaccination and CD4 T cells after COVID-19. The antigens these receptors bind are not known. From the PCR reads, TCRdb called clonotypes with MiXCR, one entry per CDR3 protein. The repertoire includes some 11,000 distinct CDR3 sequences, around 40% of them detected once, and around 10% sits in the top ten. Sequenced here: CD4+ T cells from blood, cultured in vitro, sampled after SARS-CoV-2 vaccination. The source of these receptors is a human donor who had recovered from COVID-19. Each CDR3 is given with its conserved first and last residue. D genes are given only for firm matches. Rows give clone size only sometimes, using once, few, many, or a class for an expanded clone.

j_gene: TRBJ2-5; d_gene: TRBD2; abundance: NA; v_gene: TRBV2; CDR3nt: TGTGCCAGCAGTCGAGGGACTAGTCTAGAGGAGACCCAGTACTTC; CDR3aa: CASSRGTSLEETQYF
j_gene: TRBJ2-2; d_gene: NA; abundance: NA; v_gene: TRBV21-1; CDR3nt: TGTGCCCCCAGGGCGGACAGGGAGAACACCGGGGAGCTGTTTTTT; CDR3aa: CAPRADRENTGELFF
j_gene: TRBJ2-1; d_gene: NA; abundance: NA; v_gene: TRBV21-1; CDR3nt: TGTGCCAGCAGCAAAGAAACAGGCGTTACGCCCTACAATGAGCAGTTCTTC; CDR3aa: CASSKETGVTPYNEQFF
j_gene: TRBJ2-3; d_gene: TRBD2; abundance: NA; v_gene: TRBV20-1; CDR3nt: TGCAGTGCTAGAGACAGCGGGAGACGAGGAAATACGCAGTATTTT; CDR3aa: CSARDSGRRGNTQYF
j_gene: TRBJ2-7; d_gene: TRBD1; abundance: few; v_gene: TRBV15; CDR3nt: TGTGCCACCAGCCCCCCCGGGACAGGGTACGGCGAGCAGTACTTC; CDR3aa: CATSPPGTGYGEQYF
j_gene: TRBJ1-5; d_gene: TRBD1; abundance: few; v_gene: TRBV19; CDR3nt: TGTGCCAGTAGGGACAGGGGCGGACAGCCCCAGCATTTT; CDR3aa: CASRDRGGQPQHF
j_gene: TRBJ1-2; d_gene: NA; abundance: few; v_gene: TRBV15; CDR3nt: TGTGCCACCAGCCGACCCGGGACCGAATCACGGGGGGGCTACACCTTC; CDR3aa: CATSRPGTESRGGYTF
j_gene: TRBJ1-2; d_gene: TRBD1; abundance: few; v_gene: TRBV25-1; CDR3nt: TGTGCCAGCAGTGAACAGGGACAGGGAGGTGGCTACACCTTC; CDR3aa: CASSEQGQGGGYTF
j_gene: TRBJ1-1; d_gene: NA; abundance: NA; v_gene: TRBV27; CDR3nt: TGTGCCAGCAGTTTACGAGGACTACCAACAATGAACACTGAAGCTTTCTTT; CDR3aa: CASSLRGLPTMNTEAFF
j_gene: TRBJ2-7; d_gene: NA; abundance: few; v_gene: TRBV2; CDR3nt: TGTGCCAGCGGCAGGCGGGCAAATTCCTACGAGCAGTACTTC; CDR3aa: CASGRRANSYEQYF